This passage covers 17 T cell receptor beta chains from one sample sequenced in a study of T-cell reconstitution after alpha-beta-depleted transplantation in children (dated by TCRdb to 2016 to 2017). The sample's treatment or condition, from its label and the paper: allogeneic hematopoietic cell transplantation with graft depleted of TCRalphabeta T cells and CD19 B cells. Libraries were built with PCR. The sample was run on an Illumina HiSeq 2500. To normalize quantification of the TCRbeta repertoire, the TCR libraries were built with molecular barcoding that relied on unique molecular identifiers. The public reads were run again by TCRdb, first through fastp at Q25 and then through MiXCR, and only productive beta chains were kept. Each entry is one CDR3 protein sequence, shown with its most common DNA and genes. This sample is represented by a few hundred thousand distinct CDR3 sequences; over 20% of them were singletons. The ten top clones hold 2.6% of the sample.

The input for sequencing was PBMCs, taken before TCRalphabeta/CD19-depleted stem cell transplant. The receptors here all came from a girl aged 2 to 10 with Fanconi anemia, due to receive a stem cell transplant.

This clonotype was found many times. The chain is built from TRBV3-1 and TRBJ2-1; D remains unclear. With 4 bases removed from V and 7 bases from J, the gap between germline ends came to 14 bases. Germline values: CDR1 LGHDT, CDR2 YNNKEL (reference sequence). The CDR3 covers 14 residues. CDR3 nucleotides: TGTGCCAGCAGCCTTTATTTAGCTCTTAATGAGCAGTTCTTC. This translates into CASSLYLALNEQFF.

At least ten counts were recorded for this clonotype. The chain combines TRBV5-1 with TRBJ2-1, with 7 bases aligning to TRBD2. The germline gives CDR1 SGHRS, CDR2 YFSETQ. The CDR3 runs 17 residues. The V segment lost 2 bases and the J segment 8 bases; nucleotides outside the gene matches: 16. The CDR3 spells CASSFGLLPGRLDEQFF. The CDR3 nucleotides read TGCGCCAGCAGCTTCGGGTTACTGCCCGGGAGGTTGGATGAGCAGTTCTTC.

This clonotype was seen a handful of times. This rearrangement joins TRBV12-3 or TRBV12-4 to TRBJ2-2, with D tentatively TRBD1 or TRBD2 (5 bases each). Trimming took off 3 bases at V and 3 bases at J, with 26 bases between the two ends. The CDR3 is 20 amino acids. Here the CDR3 reads CASSFWSGLISKKYTGELFF. The CDR3 DNA is TGTGCCAGCAGTTTTTGGTCGGGGCTAATCTCCAAGAAATACACCGGGGAGCTGTTTTTT.

This clonotype turned up a few times. This chain links TRBV4-2 with TRBJ2-3; the match to TRBD2 covers 8 bases. The CDR3 runs 19 residues. Trimming cost V 1 base and J 3 bases; bases outside gene matches: 15. Per germline, CDR1 LGHNA and CDR2 YNFKEQ. CDR3: CASSQGMGGREVGTDTQYF. Here the CDR3 DNA reads TGTGCCAGCAGCCAAGGAATGGGAGGGCGGGAGGTCGGTACAGATACGCAGTATTTT.

The chain joins TRBV20-1 to TRBJ2-2; D is undetermined. The germline V gene has CDR1 DFQATT and CDR2 SNEGSKA (reference sequence). Trimming took 5 bases from V and 0 from J, leaving 10 bases between them. The CDR3 spans 14 residues. The CDR3 DNA is TGCAGTGCTGAACGCAGCGCGAACACCGGGGAGCTGTTTTTT. Protein: CSAERSANTGELFF.

This clonotype was seen only a few times. The chain recombines TRBV27 with TRBJ1-2; the D is unclear. V shed 3 bases and J shed 8 bases, with 25 bases lying between them. The CDR3 is 17 amino acids. The germline gives CDR1 MNHEY, CDR2 SMNVEV (reference sequence). The CDR3 nucleotides read TGTGCCAGCAGTTTTATATCCCCTACGGGAAAGTCAACGGGCTACACCTTC. Translation gives CASSFISPTGKSTGYTF.

This clonotype was seen a few times. The chain carries TRBV13 and TRBJ2-2; D not resolved. Deletions cut 6 bases from V and 4 bases from J, with 18 bases between. The CDR3 consists of 16 residues. Germline V lookup: CDR1 PRHDT, CDR2 FYEKMQ (reference sequence). For the CDR3, the DNA is TGTGCCAGCAGTTATTTGACTCCTGTGGGCACCGGGGAGCTGTTTTTT. This gives the protein CASSYLTPVGTGELFF. Complete variable domain (other parts from reference TRBV13 and TRBJ2-2): AAGVIQSPRHLIKEKRETATLKCYPIPRHDTVYWYQQGPGQDPQFLISFYEKMQSDKGSIPDRFSAQQFSDYHSELNMSSLELGDSALYFCASSYLTPVGTGELFFGEGSRLTVL.

The V and J genes are TRBV7-6 and TRBJ2-3; 7 bases line up with TRBD2. The CDR3 length is 15 residues. V lost 3 bases, J lost 0 bases, and 3 bases stayed unmatched. Germline CDR1 SGHVS, CDR2 FNYEAQ. CDR3 DNA: TGTGCCAGCAGCTTCGGCGGGAGTAGCACAGATACGCAGTATTTT. Translation: CASSFGGSSTDTQYF.

This clonotype has at least ten counts. This sequence joins TRBV20-1 and TRBJ2-1; 11 bases line up with TRBD2. Germline CDR1 and CDR2: DFQATT and SNEGSKA (reference sequence). The CDR3 is 16 residues long. This chain's CDR3 is CSVTSGDVHSYNEQFF. Here the CDR3 DNA reads TGCAGCGTGACTAGCGGGGACGTCCACTCCTACAATGAGCAGTTCTTC.

V usage is TRBV20-1 and J usage is TRBJ2-5; 7 nucleotides agree with TRBD2. CDR1 and CDR2 (germline): DFQATT, SNEGSKA (reference sequence). J was trimmed by 1 base and V by 8 bases; bases with no gene match: 4. There are 12 residues in the CDR3. The CDR3 coding sequence is TGCAGTAGTAGCGGGCTCCAAGAGACCCAGTACTTC. Its protein is CSSSGLQETQYF.

The chain employs TRBV18 and TRBJ2-7; D gene uncertain. V was clipped by 0 bases and J by 5 bases, with 11 bases between them. The CDR3 runs to 14 residues. Looked up from germline, CDR1 is KGHSH and CDR2 is LQKENI. The CDR3 is CASSPPGLWNEQYF. As DNA, the CDR3 is TGTGCCAGCTCACCACCGGGTCTTTGGAACGAGCAGTACTTC.

This clonotype was detected many times. The chain couples TRBV12-3 or TRBV12-4 to TRBJ2-7; D gene uncertain. The CDR3 sequence is 11 residues long. Trimming took off 5 bases at V and 3 bases at J, with 5 bases between the two ends. CDR3 in amino acids: CASSLYYEQYF. The CDR3 coding sequence is TGTGCCAGCAGTCTTTACTACGAGCAGTACTTC.

This clonotype showed up many times. The chain employs TRBV6-2 or TRBV6-3 and TRBJ2-1; no reliable D call. Germline CDR1 is MNHEY and CDR2 is SVGEGT. This CDR3 contains 13 residues. With 0 bases removed from V and 7 bases from J, the gap between germline ends came to 7 bases. This CDR3 is CASSYSSLNEQFF. In DNA, the CDR3 is TGTGCCAGCAGTTACTCTTCATTGAATGAGCAGTTCTTC.

This clonotype was seen a handful of times. A read error may account for a junction end that differs from germline. V is TRBV5-1 and J is TRBJ2-7; 9 positions agree with TRBD1. The CDR3 has 13 residues. The germline V gene has CDR1 SGHRS and CDR2 YFSETQ. CDR3 bases: TGCGCCAGCAGCTTGGGGGGCCGCGGGACAGGGTTCTTC. Its protein is CASSLGGRGTGFF. Based on the CDR3 plus reference TRBV5-1 and TRBJ2-7, the full variable domain is KAGVTQTPRYLIKTRGQQVTLSCSPISGHRSVSWYQQTPGQGLQFLFEYFSETQRNKGNFPGRFSGRQFSNSRSEMNVSTLELGDSALYLCASSLGGRGTGFFGPGTRLTVT.

J is TRBJ2-1 and V is TRBV20-1, with a possible D match to TRBD2 (6 bases). The V end was cut by 6 bases, the J end by 8 bases, with 14 bases between. There are 12 residues in the CDR3. Germline lookup yields CDR1 DFQATT and CDR2 SNEGSKA (reference sequence). As DNA, the CDR3 is TGCAGTGCGCCGACTAGAACCCATGAGCAGTTCTTC. The encoded protein is CSAPTRTHEQFF.

The table lists this clonotype with many counts. This sequence joins TRBV7-2 and TRBJ1-6; no reliable D call. The CDR3 totals 18 residues. Germline assignment: CDR1 SGHTA and CDR2 FQGNSA. The V gene lost 1 base and the J gene lost 0 bases, with 13 bases spanning the gap. The CDR3 region is CASSLVGTASSYNSPLHF. In DNA, the CDR3 is TGTGCCAGCAGCTTAGTCGGTACAGCTAGCTCCTATAATTCACCCCTCCACTTT.

This clonotype was seen ten or more times. The V gene is TRBV6-5, the J gene TRBJ2-5; 11 positions agree with TRBD2. The CDR3 has 15 amino acids. V dropped 7 bases and J dropped 5; count of bases not matched to a gene: 9. Germline assignment: CDR1 MNHEY and CDR2 SVGAGI. The DNA for the CDR3 is TGTGCCAGCACGATACTAGCGGGGGTCGGGGAGACCCAGTACTTC. It encodes CASTILAGVGETQYF.